This T cell receptor beta chain originates from a study of blood T cell repertoires in COVID-19. Study-level information: Whether acute or convalescent, the COVID-19 samples came from the United States, Italy and Spain.

Some clones are missing from TCRdb's copy, which holds only in-frame ones; the method was immunoSEQ multiplex PCR. Of roughly 230,000 clones in the sample, approximately 82% were seen once. This TCR derives from a woman older than 75 with acute or convalescent COVID-19. Sequenced: peripheral blood.

The CDR3 DNA reads as TGTGCCACCAGTGATTTGGCCCGTCGGGGCACAGATACGCAGTATTTT. Its protein is CATSDLARRGTDTQYF. The rearrangement joins TRBV24-1 to TRBJ2-3; D not resolved. This CDR3 is 16 amino acids long. Trimming shortened V by 0 bases and J by 1 base, and 10 bases separated the two germline ends. The germline V gene encodes CDR1 KGHDR and CDR2 SFDVKD.